This TCR beta chain came from a study of neurological immune-mediated disorders. Points from the study as a whole: None of the CDR3 amino acid sequences found in expanded clones was shared across subjects. This suggests that the TCR-beta repertoires were private in all groups.

This clonotype has ten or more counts. Its target is unknown. Germline assignment: CDR1 SGHTA and CDR2 FQGNSA. The V gene lost 3 bases and the J gene lost 9 bases, with 12 bases spanning the gap. This CDR3 comprises 13 residues. TCRdb redid the calling of the 5' RACE reads with MiXCR, one entry per CDR3 protein. The sample gives roughly 19,000 distinct CDR3 sequences, around 15% of which show up once; roughly 14% is in the top ten. This rearrangement joins TRBV7-2 to TRBJ2-1; D call uncertain. The TCR originated in a female donor with HTLV-1-associated myelopathy (HAM/TSP). Sequencing used PBMCs. CDR3 coding DNA: TGTGCCAGCAGCTTCCCCAGTTCCGGTGAGCAGTTCTTC. This gives the protein CASSFPSSGEQFF.